This entry features one TCR beta chain sequence. While serving as controls, healthy donors were matched for age and sex. TEMRA cells were FACS-enriched, while CD8+ and CD4+ T cells were negatively isolated. Random hexamers were used to reverse transcribe roughly 0.45 to 1 ug of RNA. immunoSEQ multiplex PCR amplified TCR beta CDR3 across 54 Vbeta, 13 Jbeta. Using its own MiXCR run on the immunoSEQ multiplex PCR reads, TCRdb lists one record per CDR3 protein. The table has roughly 150,000 distinct CDR3 sequences, 93% seen once. The CDR3 sequence is 14 residues long. CDR1 is SGDLS and CDR2 is YYNGEE in the germline V gene. V lost 4 bases, J lost 0 bases, and 10 bases lay in between. This record comes from a study of CD8 T cells in Susac syndrome.

The TCR originated in a human donor in good health. The material sequenced was CD4+ T cells from PBMCs. The rearrangement links TRBV9 to TRBJ1-2; D is undetermined. The CDR3 nucleotides read TGTGCCAGCAGCACTTCAGGAGCTAACTATGGCTACACCTTC. Encoded protein: CASSTSGANYGYTF.